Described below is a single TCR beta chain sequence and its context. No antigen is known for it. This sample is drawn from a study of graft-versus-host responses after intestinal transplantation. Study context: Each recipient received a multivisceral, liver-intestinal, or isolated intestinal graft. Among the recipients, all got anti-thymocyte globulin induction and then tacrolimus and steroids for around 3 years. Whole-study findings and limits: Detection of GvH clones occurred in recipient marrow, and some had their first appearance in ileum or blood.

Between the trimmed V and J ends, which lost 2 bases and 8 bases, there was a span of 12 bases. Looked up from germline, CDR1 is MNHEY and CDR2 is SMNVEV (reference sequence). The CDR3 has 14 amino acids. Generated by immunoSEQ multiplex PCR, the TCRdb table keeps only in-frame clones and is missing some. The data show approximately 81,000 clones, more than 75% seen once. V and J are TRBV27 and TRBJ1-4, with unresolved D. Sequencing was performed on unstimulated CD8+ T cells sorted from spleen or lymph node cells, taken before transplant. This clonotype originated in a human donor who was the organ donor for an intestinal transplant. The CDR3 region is CASSLRPFQEKLFF. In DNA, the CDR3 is TGTGCCAGCAGTTTACGGCCCTTTCAGGAAAAACTGTTTTTT.